These 21 T cell receptor beta chains came from one sample sequenced in a study of graft-versus-host responses after intestinal transplantation. These receptors have no identified antigens. Assay used: immunoSEQ multiplex PCR; TCRdb lists only in-frame clones, some missing. The repertoire includes some 92,000 clones, roughly 89% of them detected once, and 0.3% to 0.35% sits in the top ten. The input for sequencing was unstimulated CD4+ T cells sorted from spleen or lymph node cells, taken before intestinal transplant. The source is a human donor who received an intestinal transplant.

The rearrangement joins TRBV5-1 to TRBJ2-7, with D unresolved. The CDR3 runs to 16 residues. Trimming took 1 base from V and 2 from J, leaving 16 bases between them. CDR1 is SGHRS and CDR2 is YFSETQ in the germline V gene. CDR3 bases: TGCGCCAGCAGCTTGACCCTTCCTAAATATACCTACGAGCAGTACTTC. This gives the protein CASSLTLPKYTYEQYF.

The chain has TRBV15 and TRBJ1-2; D perhaps matches TRBD1 (5 bases). The germline CDR1 and CDR2 sequences are LNHNV and YYDKDF (reference sequence). Trimming pared 2 bases from V and 14 bases from J, leaving 15 bases between. The CDR3 runs 12 residues. The CDR3 is CATSRTSRGKTF. DNA of the CDR3: TGTGCCACCAGCAGAACCTCGCGGGGCAAAACCTTC. The whole variable domain, filled in from reference TRBV15 and TRBJ1-2, reads DAMVIQNPRYQVTQFGKPVTLSCSQTLNHNVMYWYQQKSSQAPKLLFHYYDKDFNNEADTPDNFQSRRPNTSFCFLDIRSPGLGDTAMYLCATSRTSRGKTFGSGTRLTVV.

The chain has TRBV5-4 and TRBJ1-1, with D maybe TRBD1 (5 bases). V was trimmed by 1 base and J by 1 base, leaving 8 bases between them. The CDR3 consists of 14 residues. The germline gives CDR1 SGHNT, CDR2 YYREEE (reference sequence). The CDR3 DNA reads as TGTGCCAGCAGCTTGCAGGGTGGGAACACTGAAGCTTTCTTT. Protein: CASSLQGGNTEAFF.

This clone was observed once. J is TRBJ2-5 and V is TRBV7-7, with TRBD2 as a possible D gene (5 bases). This CDR3 is 16 amino acids long. Per germline, CDR1 SSHAT and CDR2 FNYEAQ (reference sequence). Deletions cut 5 bases from V and 5 bases from J, with 21 bases between. CDR3 sequence reads: CASSRSAEDRGETQYF. The CDR3 bases are TGTGCCAGCAGCCGGAGCGCGGAGGACCGCGGGGAGACCCAGTACTTC.

This rearrangement joins TRBV6-5 to TRBJ2-2, with TRBD1 matching over 7 bases. V shed 10 bases and J 0 bases; nucleotides not matched to a gene: 5. The CDR3 spans 14 residues. CDR1 is MNHEY, CDR2 SVGAGI, per germline. This CDR3 is CATQTGANTGELFF. CDR3 DNA: TGTGCCACCCAAACAGGGGCGAACACCGGGGAGCTGTTTTTT.

The chain employs TRBV6-5 and TRBJ2-3, with D uncertain. The CDR3 is made up of 15 amino acids. Germline CDR1 reads MNHEY; CDR2 reads SVGAGI. Trimming removed 7 bases at V and 0 bases at J, with 14 bases between. The DNA of the CDR3 is TGTGCCAGCATGTCCCCGAAACCTAGCACAGATACGCAGTATTTT. Its translation is CASMSPKPSTDTQYF.

This rearrangement joins TRBV20-1 to TRBJ2-5; no clear D. The CDR3 covers 11 residues. V lost 5 bases to trimming and J lost 4 bases, with 8 bases between them. Germline CDR1 reads DFQATT; CDR2 reads SNEGSKA (reference sequence). In DNA, the CDR3 is TGCAGTGCTTTCCCCCGAGAGACCCAGTACTTC. Its translation is CSAFPRETQYF.

This chain joins TRBV28 and TRBJ1-1; unclear D gene. Trimming shortened V by 6 bases and J by 1 base, and 3 bases separated the two germline ends. Germline V gene sequence: CDR1 MDHEN, CDR2 SYDVKM. This CDR3 is 11 amino acids long. The CDR3 nucleotides are TGTGCCAGCAGAGAGAACACTGAAGCTTTCTTT. It yields the protein CASRENTEAFF.

The V and J genes are TRBV28 and TRBJ2-7, with TRBD1 identical over 9 bases. There are 15 residues in the CDR3. Germline trimming cut 0 bases from V and 4 bases from J; bases unmatched to any gene: 4. Germline V gives CDR1 MDHEN, CDR2 SYDVKM. This CDR3 reads CASSLWGTGKYEQYF. CDR3 coding DNA: TGTGCCAGCAGTTTATGGGGGACAGGGAAATACGAGCAGTACTTC.

A single count supports this clone. The rearrangement uses TRBV2 and TRBJ2-3, with D perhaps TRBD1 or TRBD2 (6 bases each). V gave up 8 bases and J gave up 1 base, with 16 bases separating them. Germline CDR1 and CDR2: SNHLY and FYNNEI. CDR3 length: 15 residues. The DNA of the CDR3 is TGTGCCAGCCCTTTGGGGGGCGGTCGCACAGATACGCAGTATTTT. This encodes CASPLGGGRTDTQYF.

V and J are TRBV27 and TRBJ1-2; D may be TRBD1 (5 bases). V was trimmed by 5 bases and J by 4 bases, leaving 23 bases between them. Germline assignment: CDR1 MNHEY and CDR2 SMNVEV (reference sequence). The CDR3 spans 17 residues. The CDR3 DNA reads TGTGCCAGCAGTAGAAGCTTCGGGGCAGGATATCTCTATGGCTACACCTTC. It specifies CASSRSFGAGYLYGYTF.

The chain employs TRBV9 and TRBJ1-2; tentative D call: TRBD1 (6 bases). V lost 3 bases and J lost 4, with 13 bases in between. The CDR3 is 14 amino acids. Germline-derived CDR1 and CDR2 are SGDLS and YYNGEE. CDR3 bases: TGTGCCAGCAGCGCCGACAGGTCTCCCTATGGCTACACCTTC. This translates into CASSADRSPYGYTF.

V gene TRBV6-1 combines with J gene TRBJ1-1; TRBD1 agrees at 7 bases. CDR3 length: 14 residues. Per the germline V gene, CDR1 is MNHNS and CDR2 is SASEGT. V was pared by 5 bases and J by 1 base, with 4 bases of the junction left unmatched. CDR3 sequence reads: CASSPNRGNTEAFF. DNA for the CDR3: TGTGCCAGCAGTCCAAACAGGGGGAACACTGAAGCTTTCTTT.

The J gene is TRBJ2-1, the V gene TRBV28; 9 nucleotides line up with TRBD2. The CDR3 totals 17 residues. Germline loops: CDR1 MDHEN, CDR2 SYDVKM. V was pared by 3 bases and J by 4 bases, with 10 bases of the junction left unmatched. The CDR3 loop is CASSFWLAGVGYNEQFF. The CDR3 region has the DNA TGTGCCAGCAGTTTTTGGTTAGCGGGAGTGGGATACAATGAGCAGTTCTTC.

The rearrangement uses TRBV10-3 and TRBJ2-3; D may match TRBD1 or TRBD2 (6 bases each). Germline-derived CDR1 and CDR2 are ENHRY and SYGVKD. The V end lost 3 bases, the J end lost 0 bases, and 19 bases lay between the germline ends. The CDR3 runs 18 residues. The CDR3 DNA reads TGTGCCATCAGTGACCAAAGAGCCTCGGGGGCGAGCACAGATACGCAGTATTTT. Translated: CAISDQRASGASTDTQYF.

The chain recombines TRBV5-4 with TRBJ2-5; no definite D call. Germline V gene lookup returns CDR1 SGHNT and CDR2 YYREEE (reference sequence). CDR3 size: 13 residues. The germline V and J ends were trimmed by 0 bases and 4 bases, with 7 bases remaining between them. Here the CDR3 reads CASSLEARETQYF. The CDR3 DNA reads TGTGCCAGCAGCTTGGAGGCTAGAGAGACCCAGTACTTC.

The chain carries TRBV6-1 and TRBJ2-5, with D unclear. Per germline, CDR1 MNHNS and CDR2 SASEGT. The CDR3 length is 14 residues. Trimming stripped 7 bases from V and 4 bases from J, with 16 bases between. CDR3 coding DNA: TGTGCCAGCATGCTCCAGGCCGCCGGAGAGACCCAGTACTTC. Its translation is CASMLQAAGETQYF.

In regard to this clone: Other DNA sequences in this specimen translate into the identical CDR3. V and J are TRBV5-5 and TRBJ1-2, with TRBD1 matching over 8 bases. Trimming cost V 4 bases and J 2 bases; bases outside gene matches: 4. Per germline, CDR1 SGHKS and CDR2 YYEKEE (reference sequence). The CDR3 loop spans 14 amino acids. CDR3 sequence reads: CASSGGTGNYGYTF. DNA of the CDR3: TGTGCCAGCAGCGGGGGGACAGGCAACTATGGCTACACCTTC. Full variable domain (remainder filled in from reference TRBV5-5 and TRBJ1-2): DAGVTQSPTHLIKTRGQQVTLRCSPISGHKSVSWYQQVLGQGPQFIFQYYEKEERGRGNFPDRFSARQFPNYSSELNVNALLLGDSALYLCASSGGTGNYGYTFGSGTRLTVV.

The chain employs TRBV10-1 and TRBJ2-1; 8 positions agree with TRBD2. Germline V lookup: CDR1 WNHNN, CDR2 SYGVQD (reference sequence). The CDR3 is 16 amino acids. V was clipped by 3 bases and J by 4 bases; unmatched bases: 8. CDR3 nucleotides: TGCGCCAGCAGTGAAGGCCTAGCGGGTCGGTACAATGAGCAGTTCTTC. Amino acids: CASSEGLAGRYNEQFF.

The rearrangement uses TRBV5-6 and TRBJ2-2; D tentatively fits TRBD1 or TRBD2 (5 bases each). Germline-derived CDR1 and CDR2 are SGHDT and YYEEEE. The ends were cut back, 2 bases at V and 5 bases at J, with 16 bases in the middle. CDR3 length: 16 amino acids. The CDR3 bases are TGTGCCAGCAGCTTTGGGCCTGGGGGAAAAACCGGGGAGCTGTTTTTT. It translates to CASSFGPGGKTGELFF.

The V call is TRBV21-1, the J call TRBJ2-3; the table's D call TRBD2 went unverified against the DNA. TRBV21-1 corresponds to a pseudogene. The CDR3 spans 17 residues. The CDR3 bases are TGTGCCAGCAGCAAAGTCGGGACTAGCGGGAGGGCCGATACGCAGTATTTT. Translated: CASSKVGTSGRADTQYF.